The clone carrying this TCR beta chain was picked up a small number of times. Its antigen remains unknown. This record belongs to a study of T-cell memory formation after mild COVID-19. In the study overall: There were largely donor-specific TCR clusters.

TCRdb used MiXCR to reprocess the 5' RACE reads, holding one entry per CDR3 protein. The repertoire has 280,000 or so distinct CDR3 sequences, over 7% of them found once; the top ten carry about 22%. Study observations and caveats: Pre-infection memory harbored some responding clones, suggesting cross-reactive memory joined. Contracting clones from day 15 to 85 had balanced CD4/CD8; later expanders favoured CD4+. For contracting clones, CD4+ ones sat mainly in CM and EM, CD8+ in EMRA.

Specimen: PBMCs or a T cell subset sorted from them (not recorded which). The receptor's source is a man younger than 35 who had mild COVID-19 (a few samples of this study predate the infection). Cell type and time point are not known.

CDR3 in DNA: TGCGCCAGCAGCATTCCGGGACAGGGTAGGGCAGCTTTCTTT. Translating it yields CASSIPGQGRAAFF. The V and J genes are TRBV5-1 and TRBJ1-1; 9 bases map to TRBD1. The germline V gene encodes CDR1 SGHRS and CDR2 YFSETQ. V dropped 4 bases and J dropped 10; count of bases not matched to a gene: 11. CDR3 length: 14 residues.